Listed below are T cell receptor beta chains from one sample, sequenced in a study of Ad26.COV2.S vaccination and SARS-CoV-2 variants. Method: immunoSEQ multiplex PCR; TCRdb's copy keeps in-frame clones and lacks some. Of under 400,000 clones in the sample, around 87% were seen once. This specimen was peripheral blood, taken in a trial of Ad26.COV2.S vaccine versus placebo. The source of these receptors is a person between 18 and 59 years old who received the Ad26.COV2.S COVID-19 vaccine or a placebo. Both conserved end residues are part of each CDR3. The order of the fields is V gene, J gene, clone size, D gene, CDR3 DNA, CDR3 protein. A D gene is named only where the DNA matches it firmly. Clone size, where shown, is once, few, many, or a class for clones that have expanded.

>TRBV2|TRBJ1-5|NA|TRBD1
TGTGCCAGCAGTGAATGGCAGGGGGCCCAGCCCCAGCATTTT
CASSEWQGAQPQHF
>TRBV4-1|TRBJ1-2|NA|NA
TGCGCCAGCAGCCAGGGCGGGGGTTATGGCTACACCTTC
CASSQGGGYGYTF
>TRBV6-6|TRBJ1-2|NA|TRBD1
TGTGCCAGCAGTTACTCCCCGGACGACAGGGCCTATGGCTACACCTTC
CASSYSPDDRAYGYTF
>TRBV7-9|TRBJ2-2|NA|NA
TGTGCCAGCAAAGACCTAGCGTACACCGGGGAGCTGTTTTTT
CASKDLAYTGELFF
>TRBV5-1|TRBJ2-7|NA|NA
TGCGCCAGCAGCCCGGGACTGGGCGAGCAGTACTTC
CASSPGLGEQYF
>TRBV5-5|TRBJ1-4|NA|NA
TGTGCCAGCAGCTTGGTAGGTTCGCGGAATGAAAAACTGTTTTTT
CASSLVGSRNEKLFF
>TRBV5-1|TRBJ2-3|NA|NA
TGCGCCAGCAGCCAGACAGATACGCAGTATTTT
CASSQTDTQYF
>TRBV5-8|TRBJ1-1|NA|NA
TGTGCCAGCAGCTCGGGACGGATGAACACTGAAGCTTTCTTT
CASSSGRMNTEAFF
>TRBV4-1|TRBJ2-3|NA|NA
TGCGCCAGCAGCCCATCAACAGGCACAGATACGCAGTATTTT
CASSPSTGTDTQYF
>TRBV2|TRBJ1-5|once|TRBD1
TGTGCCAGCAGTCGGGACAGCGAGTATCAGCCCCAGCATTTT
CASSRDSEYQPQHF
>TRBV7-9|TRBJ1-3|NA|NA
TGTGCCAGCAGCTTCAGGGACCGCTCTGGAAACACCATATATTTT
CASSFRDRSGNTIYF
>TRBV19|TRBJ1-1|NA|NA
TGTGCCAGTAGTATCCAGGGATTGAGCACTGAAGCTTTCTTT
CASSIQGLSTEAFF
>TRBV9|TRBJ2-1|NA|TRBD2
TGTGCCAGCAGCACAGCGGGGGCCTACTACAATGAGCAGTTCTTC
CASSTAGAYYNEQFF
>TRBV2|TRBJ2-1|NA|TRBD1
TGTGCCAGCAGTGGCCCGACGGGACAGGGGGCTTCCTACAATGAGCAGTTCTTC
CASSGPTGQGASYNEQFF
>TRBV18|TRBJ1-1|NA|NA
TGTGCCAGCTCACCCCTAAACACTGAAGCTTTCTTT
CASSPLNTEAFF
>TRBV9|TRBJ2-5|NA|TRBD1
TGTGCCAGCAGCCCTTCTCCCAGGGGGGGACAGGGAGGTCAAGAGACCCAGTACTTC
CASSPSPRGGQGGQETQYF
>TRBV4-2|TRBJ2-1|NA|TRBD2
TGTGCCAGCAGCCAAGAGCAGACGGGGGGGAACTATGAGCAGTTCTTC
CASSQEQTGGNYEQFF
>TRBV5-4|TRBJ2-2|NA|NA
TGTGCCAGCAGCTTGAAGGACACCGGGGAGCTGTTTTTT
CASSLKDTGELFF
>TRBV2|TRBJ1-2|NA|NA
TGTGCCAGCTCCTATAAGGGTAACTATGGCTACACCTTC
CASSYKGNYGYTF
>TRBV16|TRBJ1-5|NA|NA
TGTGCCAGCAGTCAAGACAGAAATCAGCCCCAGCATTTT
CASSQDRNQPQHF
>TRBV6-2/TRBV6-3|TRBJ2-7|NA|NA
TGTGCCAGCAGTAAGGACACTCGCTCCTACGAGCAGTACTTC
CASSKDTRSYEQYF
>TRBV4-1|TRBJ1-2|few|TRBD1
TGCGCCAGCAGCCAAGATTGGGACAGCTCCTATGGCTACACCTTC
CASSQDWDSSYGYTF
>TRBV7-9|TRBJ1-5|few|TRBD1
TGTGCCAGCAGAGGTTCAGGGGGACAGCCCCAGCATTTT
CASRGSGGQPQHF
>TRBV10-2|TRBJ2-3|NA|TRBD1
TGCGCCAGCAGTGACGGGGACAGGGGTACAGATACGCAGTATTTT
CASSDGDRGTDTQYF
>TRBV10-3|TRBJ1-6|once|NA
TGTGCCATCCGTGGACCCTATAATTCACCCCTCCACTTT
CAIRGPYNSPLHF
>TRBV7-9|TRBJ1-2|once|TRBD1
TGTGCCAGCAGCTCCGGGACAGGGTGGTACAACTATGGCTACACCTTC
CASSSGTGWYNYGYTF
>TRBV5-4|TRBJ2-3|NA|TRBD1
TGTGCCAGCAGCTCCCTAACAGGGGGCAGGAGGACAGATACGCAGTATTTT
CASSSLTGGRRTDTQYF
>TRBV9|TRBJ2-1|NA|TRBD2
TGTGCCTCCTCACCTCCGGGACTAGCGGGGAATGAGCAGTTCTTC
CASSPPGLAGNEQFF
>TRBV27|TRBJ2-7|NA|NA
TGTGCCAGCAGACGGGGGGCTGGCGACGAGCAGTACTTC
CASRRGAGDEQYF
>TRBV4-3|TRBJ1-3|NA|NA
TGCGCCAGCAGCCAAGATGTAGTCGACAACCGAGACACCATATATTTT
CASSQDVVDNRDTIYF
>TRBV4-1|TRBJ1-2|NA|NA
TGCGCCAGCAGCCAAACGGGGGGCTACACCTTC
CASSQTGGYTF
>TRBV6-1|TRBJ1-1|few|NA
TGTGCCAGCAGTGAACGGGCCTCGGGTGCTGAAGCTTTCTTT
CASSERASGAEAFF
>TRBV11-1|TRBJ1-4|NA|TRBD1
TGTGCCAGCAGCCTAGAGGGACAGGAGTGTGAAAAACTGTTTTTT
CASSLEGQECEKLFF
>TRBV5-4|TRBJ2-2|NA|TRBD2
TGTGCCAGCAGCTTTAGCGGGGGGGCATACACCGGGGAGCTGTTTTTT
CASSFSGGAYTGELFF
>TRBV6-2/TRBV6-3|TRBJ2-7|NA|NA
TGTGCCAGCAGTTACGGGGGGAAGTACGAGCAGTACTTC
CASSYGGKYEQYF
>TRBV19|TRBJ1-5|once|NA
TGTGCCAGTAGTATAGATCAGGGGTCGAGGGCAAATCAGCCCCAGCATTTT
CASSIDQGSRANQPQHF
>TRBV6-5|TRBJ1-1|NA|NA
TGTGCCAGCAGTTACAGGGACCTTATGAACACTGAAGCTTTCTTT
CASSYRDLMNTEAFF
>TRBV4-1|TRBJ2-2|NA|NA
TGCGCCAGCAGCCAGACGAGGACCAAGACACTGAAGGTGGGCGGGGAGCTGTTTTTT
CASSQTRTKTLKVGGELFF
>TRBV7-3|TRBJ2-2|NA|NA
TGTGCCAGCAGCACGAACACCGGGGAGCTGTTTTTT
CASSTNTGELFF
>TRBV27|TRBJ2-5|NA|NA
TGTGCCAGCAGTTTAAGCTACCAAGAGACCCAGTACTTC
CASSLSYQETQYF
>TRBV4-2|TRBJ2-3|NA|TRBD2
TGTGCCAGCAGCCCAGGACTAGCGGGGGGGCCGGAAGATACGCAGTATTTT
CASSPGLAGGPEDTQYF